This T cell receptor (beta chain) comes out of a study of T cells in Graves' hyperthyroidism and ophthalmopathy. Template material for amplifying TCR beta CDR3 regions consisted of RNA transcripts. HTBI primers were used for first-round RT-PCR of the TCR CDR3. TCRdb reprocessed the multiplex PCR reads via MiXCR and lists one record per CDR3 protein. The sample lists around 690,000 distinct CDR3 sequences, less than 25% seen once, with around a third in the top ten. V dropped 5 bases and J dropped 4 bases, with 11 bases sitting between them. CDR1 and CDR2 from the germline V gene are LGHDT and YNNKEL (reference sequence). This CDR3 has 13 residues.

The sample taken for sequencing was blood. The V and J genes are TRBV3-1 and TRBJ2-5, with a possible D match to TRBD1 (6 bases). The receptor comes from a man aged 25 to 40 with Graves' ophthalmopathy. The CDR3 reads CASSASRGETQYF. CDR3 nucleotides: TGTGCCAGCAGCGCCAGCAGGGGAGAGACCCAGTACTTC.